This T cell receptor (beta chain) was obtained from a study of blood T cells in healthy people across ages. The study, taken as a whole, reports: Naive T cell percentage showed a strong correlation with TCR beta diversity.

Combining a sample-barcoded 5' primer with a J-beta primer mix, a second PCR ran for 7 to 11 cycles. TCRdb fed the 5' RACE reads into MiXCR, producing one record per CDR3 protein. The sample lists some 1.8 million distinct CDR3 sequences; approximately 39% were seen once. The V gene lost 2 bases and the J gene lost 10 bases, with 18 bases spanning the gap. The CDR3 length is 15 residues. This clonotype was seen a handful of times. Antigen: not known. The chain combines TRBV12-3 or TRBV12-4 with TRBJ2-1; D is possibly TRBD1 or TRBD2 (6 bases each). The TCR was taken from a human donor in good health. Sequencing input: blood. CDR3 sequence (DNA): TGTGCCAGCAGTTTACCATTACAGGGCGGGAAGGAGCAGTTCTTC. This gives the protein CASSLPLQGGKEQFF.